This TCR beta chain was sequenced for a study of blood T cells in healthy people across ages. The use of a sample-barcoded 5' primer and a J-beta primer mix characterized a second PCR of about 7 to 12 cycles. Each CDR3 protein is one row after TCRdb ran MiXCR on the 5' RACE reads. Here the sample spans about 1.6 million distinct CDR3 sequences, about 31% being singletons. The TCR originated in a woman aged 30 to 39 in good health. Sample: blood.

The CDR3 bases are TGTGCCAGCAGCTGGGACGGGGCGAACACTGAAGCTTTCTTT. Protein sequence: CASSWDGANTEAFF. V is TRBV12-3 or TRBV12-4 and J is TRBJ1-1; TRBD1 is a possible D gene (5 bases). Trimming took off 6 bases at V and 1 base at J, with 12 bases between the two ends. CDR3 length: 14 amino acids.